The 13 T cell receptor beta chains listed next were all sequenced from one sample in a study of post-analysis software for immune sequencing data. Findings and caveats of the study: There were five TRBV segments more frequent in patients than controls, and TRBV5-6, TRBV5-1 and TRBV20-1 were among them.

TCR beta libraries were prepared from cDNA with unique molecular identifiers. TCRdb re-derived calls from the PCR reads in MiXCR, one entry per CDR3 protein. The sample lists approximately 770,000 distinct CDR3 sequences; 46% were seen once. No cognate antigen is known for these TCRs. Sequencing was done on a sample of blood. The receptors stem from a girl aged 5-17 years with multiple sclerosis.

The rearrangement uses TRBV2 and TRBJ2-3, with 7 bases aligning to TRBD2. Germline-derived CDR1 and CDR2 are SNHLY and FYNNEI. This CDR3 contains 14 residues. Trimming took 3 bases from V and 7 from J; bases not matched to a gene: 7. CDR3 sequence: CASSDRRESHTQYF. In DNA form, the CDR3 reads TGTGCCAGCAGTGATAGGCGGGAGTCGCATACGCAGTATTTT.

CDR3 nucleotides: TGTGCCAGCAGTCAGAGACAGGGGAATCAGCCCCAGCATTTT. Amino acids: CASSQRQGNQPQHF. This chain uses TRBV6-5 with TRBJ1-5, with 8 bases fitting TRBD1. Losses at the gene ends were 5 bases for V and 4 bases for J; bases not matched to a gene: 4. Per the germline V gene, CDR1 is MNHEY and CDR2 is SVGAGI. CDR3 length: 14 residues.

Ten or more counts support this clonotype. The chain links TRBV20-1 to TRBJ2-7; 8 nucleotides match TRBD1. The CDR3 consists of 14 residues. CDR1 DFQATT and CDR2 SNEGSKA come from the germline V gene (reference sequence). Trimming took 3 bases from V and 1 from J; bases not matched to a gene: 5. The CDR3 DNA reads as TGCAGTGCTAGCCACAACAGGGGGTCCTACGAGCAGTACTTC. It specifies CSASHNRGSYEQYF.

This chain links TRBV27 with TRBJ2-7; D is perhaps TRBD1 (5 bases). Germline CDR1 is MNHEY and CDR2 is SMNVEV (reference sequence). V lost 1 base, J lost 4 bases, and 14 bases lay in between. The CDR3 runs 15 residues. In DNA, the CDR3 is TGTGCCAGCAGTTTATTGGGTACAGGTGTTTACGAGCAGTACTTC. Amino acid sequence: CASSLLGTGVYEQYF.

The CDR3 DNA reads TGTGCCAGCAGTTACGGTAGAAGGGCAGGGGCGAAGGGGCAGTTCTTC. Translating gives CASSYGRRAGAKGQFF. The chain joins TRBV6-2 or TRBV6-3 to TRBJ2-1; TRBD1 is a possible D gene (6 bases). Germline V gene sequence: CDR1 MNHEY, CDR2 SVGEGT. The CDR3 contains 16 residues. V lost 2 bases, J lost 12 bases, and 23 bases lay in between.

Of note for this clonotype: Germline is not matched at one junction end, which may reflect a read error. The V gene is TRBV12-3 or TRBV12-4, the J gene TRBJ2-7; tentatively, D is TRBD2 (6 bases). CDR3 size: 16 residues. This CDR3 reads CANSRASGPTFYEQYF. The CDR3 DNA follows: TGTGCCAACAGTCGGGCGAGCGGGCCTACGTTCTACGAGCAGTACTTC.

This clonotype has only a few counts. This chain links TRBV5-6 with TRBJ1-2, with 8 bases lining up with TRBD1. Trimming cost V 4 bases and J 7 bases; bases outside gene matches: 12. Germline values: CDR1 SGHDT, CDR2 YYEEEE. The CDR3 extends over 15 amino acids. Written as DNA, the CDR3 is TGTGCCAGCAGCGGCCGGGACAGGCGCCGGGGTGGCTACACCTTC. It codes for CASSGRDRRRGGYTF.

The chain links TRBV5-1 to TRBJ2-7; the match to TRBD1 covers 9 bases. The assigned J gene may be wrong: the sequence end matches TRBJ2-5 better. The CDR3 extends over 12 amino acids. From germline, CDR1 is SGHRS and CDR2 YFSETQ. This chain's CDR3 is CASRDRGETQYF. The CDR3 nucleotides read TGCGCCAGCAGGGACAGGGGAGAGACCCAGTACTTC.

The rearrangement uses TRBV6-5 and TRBJ1-5, with D perhaps matching TRBD1 (6 bases). Per germline, CDR1 MNHEY and CDR2 SVGAGI. V dropped 6 bases and J dropped 4 bases, with 10 bases sitting between them. The CDR3 has 13 amino acids. For the CDR3, the DNA is TGTGCCAGCAGGACGGGACAAAATCAGCCCCAGCATTTT. Translation gives CASRTGQNQPQHF.

DNA of the CDR3: TGTGCCAGCAGCTTACTGGAGTGGAATGAGCAGTTCTTC. Translation gives CASSLLEWNEQFF. The chain recombines TRBV6-6 with TRBJ2-1; D unresolved. V shed 6 bases and J shed 7 bases, with 13 bases lying between them. The CDR3 sequence is 13 residues long. Germline lookup yields CDR1 MNHNY and CDR2 SVGAGI (reference sequence).

This chain connects TRBV10-1 to TRBJ2-7, with 8 bases lining up with TRBD1. The germline gives CDR1 WNHNN, CDR2 SYGVQD (reference sequence). With V trimmed by 3 bases and J by 6 bases, 10 bases remained unmatched. This CDR3 has 15 amino acids. The CDR3 region is CASSEDQGALGEQYF. The CDR3, as DNA: TGCGCCAGCAGTGAAGACCAGGGGGCATTAGGCGAGCAGTACTTC.

In this sample, this clonotype turned up a few times. The gene calls are TRBV5-1 and TRBJ2-3; 10 bases align to TRBD2. V shed 7 bases, J shed 2 bases, and the junction held 7 bases outside the gene matches. The CDR3 has 15 amino acids. Germline CDR1 is SGHRS and CDR2 is YFSETQ. The CDR3 is CASYVSGRFTDTQYF. CDR3 nucleotides: TGCGCCAGCTACGTTAGCGGGAGGTTCACAGATACGCAGTATTTT.

The chain uses TRBV15 and TRBJ2-1, with TRBD2 identical over 8 bases. Germline V gives CDR1 LNHNV, CDR2 YYDKDF (reference sequence). The length of the CDR3 is 14 residues. J was trimmed by 5 bases and V by 4 bases; bases with no gene match: 4. The CDR3 DNA sequence: TGTGCCACCAGCAAGTTCGGGGGGGACAATGAGCAGTTCTTC. Its translation: CATSKFGGDNEQFF.